The T cell receptor (beta chain) described here comes from a study of blood T cell repertoires in COVID-19. The V end lost 4 bases, the J end lost 4 bases, and 19 bases lay between the germline ends. The length of the CDR3 is 17 residues. The germline V gene encodes CDR1 SGHAT and CDR2 FQNNGV. Measured with immunoSEQ multiplex PCR; TCRdb has only the in-frame clones, and not every one. The table records tens of thousands of clones, 88% of them present only once. The sequence was collected from a human donor in a cohort sampled during active COVID-19. The V call is TRBV11-2, the J call TRBJ2-2; tentatively, D is TRBD2 (5 bases). Sequencing was done on a sample of peripheral blood. The CDR3 sequence: CASSSTIPQRSTGELFF. The DNA for the CDR3 is TGTGCCAGCAGCTCAACGATACCCCAGCGGTCCACCGGGGAGCTGTTTTTT.